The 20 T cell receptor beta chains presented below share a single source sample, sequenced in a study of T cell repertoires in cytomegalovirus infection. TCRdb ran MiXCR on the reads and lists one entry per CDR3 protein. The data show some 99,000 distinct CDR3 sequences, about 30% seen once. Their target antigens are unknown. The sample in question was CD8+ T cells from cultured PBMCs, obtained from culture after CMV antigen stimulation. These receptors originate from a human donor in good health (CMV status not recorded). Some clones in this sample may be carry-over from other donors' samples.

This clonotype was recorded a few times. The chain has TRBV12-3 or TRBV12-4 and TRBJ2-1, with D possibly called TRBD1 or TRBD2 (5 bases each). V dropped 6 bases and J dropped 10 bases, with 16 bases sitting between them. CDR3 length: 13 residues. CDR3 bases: TGTGCCAGCAGATTTGGGACGGAGTGGGAGCAGTTCTTC. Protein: CASRFGTEWEQFF.

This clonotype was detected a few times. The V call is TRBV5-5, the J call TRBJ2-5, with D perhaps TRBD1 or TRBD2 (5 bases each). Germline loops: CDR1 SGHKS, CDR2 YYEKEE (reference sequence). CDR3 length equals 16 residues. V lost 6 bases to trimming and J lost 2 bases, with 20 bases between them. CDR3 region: CASTIQLGTPQETQYF. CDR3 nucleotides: TGTGCCAGCACCATCCAGCTGGGGACCCCTCAAGAGACCCAGTACTTC.

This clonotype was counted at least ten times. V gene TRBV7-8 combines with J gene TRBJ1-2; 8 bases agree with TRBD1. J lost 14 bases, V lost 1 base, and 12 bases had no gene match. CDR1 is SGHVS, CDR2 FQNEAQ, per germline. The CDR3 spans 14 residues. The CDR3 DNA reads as TGTGCCAGCAGCTTAGACCCACTTGACAGGGGTTGTACCTTC. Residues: CASSLDPLDRGCTF.

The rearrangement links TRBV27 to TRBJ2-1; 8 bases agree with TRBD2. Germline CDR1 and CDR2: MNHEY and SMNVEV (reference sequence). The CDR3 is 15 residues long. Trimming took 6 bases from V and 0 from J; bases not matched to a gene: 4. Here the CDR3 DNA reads TGTGCCAGCAGGATAGCGGGGAGCTCCTACAATGAGCAGTTCTTC. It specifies CASRIAGSSYNEQFF.

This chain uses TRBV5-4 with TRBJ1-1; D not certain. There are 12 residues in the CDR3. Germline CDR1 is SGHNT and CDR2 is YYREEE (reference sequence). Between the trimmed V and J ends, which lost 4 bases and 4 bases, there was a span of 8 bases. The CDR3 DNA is TGTGCCAGCAGCGCGGAGGGCACTGAAGCTTTCTTT. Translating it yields CASSAEGTEAFF.

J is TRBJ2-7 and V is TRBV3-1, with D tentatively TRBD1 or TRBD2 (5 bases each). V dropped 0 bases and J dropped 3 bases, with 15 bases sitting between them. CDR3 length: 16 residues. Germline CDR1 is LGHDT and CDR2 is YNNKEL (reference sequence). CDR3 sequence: CASSQDYGTDFYEQYF. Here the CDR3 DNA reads TGTGCCAGCAGCCAAGATTATGGGACGGATTTCTACGAGCAGTACTTC.

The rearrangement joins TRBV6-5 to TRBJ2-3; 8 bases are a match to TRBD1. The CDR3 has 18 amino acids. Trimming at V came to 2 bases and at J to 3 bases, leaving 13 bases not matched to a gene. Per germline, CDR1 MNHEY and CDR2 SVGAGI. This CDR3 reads CASSYTTLTGEATDTQYF. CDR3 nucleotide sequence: TGTGCCAGCAGTTACACGACTTTGACAGGGGAGGCTACAGATACGCAGTATTTT.

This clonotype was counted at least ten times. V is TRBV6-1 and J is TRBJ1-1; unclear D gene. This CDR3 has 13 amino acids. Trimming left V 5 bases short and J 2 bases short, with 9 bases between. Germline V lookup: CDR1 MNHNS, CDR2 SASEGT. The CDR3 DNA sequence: TGTGCCAGCAGTAGCACAGCCAACACTGAAGCTTTCTTT. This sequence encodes CASSSTANTEAFF.

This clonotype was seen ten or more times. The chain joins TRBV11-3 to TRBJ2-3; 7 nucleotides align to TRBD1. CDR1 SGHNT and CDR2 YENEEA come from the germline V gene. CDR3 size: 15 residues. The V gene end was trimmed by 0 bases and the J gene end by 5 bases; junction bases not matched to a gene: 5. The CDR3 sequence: CASSLEGTARDTQYF. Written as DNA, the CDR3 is TGTGCCAGCAGCTTAGAGGGGACAGCCAGAGATACGCAGTATTTT.

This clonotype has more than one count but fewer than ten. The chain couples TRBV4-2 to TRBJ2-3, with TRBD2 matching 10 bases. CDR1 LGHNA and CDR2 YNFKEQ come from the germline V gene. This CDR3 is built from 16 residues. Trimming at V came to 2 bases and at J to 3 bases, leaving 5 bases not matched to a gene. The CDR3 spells CASSQNRAGGTDTQYF. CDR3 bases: TGTGCCAGCAGCCAAAACAGAGCGGGGGGGACAGATACGCAGTATTTT.

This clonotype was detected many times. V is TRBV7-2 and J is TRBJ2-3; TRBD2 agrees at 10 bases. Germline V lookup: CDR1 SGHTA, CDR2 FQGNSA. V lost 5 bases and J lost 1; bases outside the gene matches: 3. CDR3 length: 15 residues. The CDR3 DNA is TGTGCCAGCAGCAATGGACTAGCGGGCACAGATACGCAGTATTTT. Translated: CASSNGLAGTDTQYF.

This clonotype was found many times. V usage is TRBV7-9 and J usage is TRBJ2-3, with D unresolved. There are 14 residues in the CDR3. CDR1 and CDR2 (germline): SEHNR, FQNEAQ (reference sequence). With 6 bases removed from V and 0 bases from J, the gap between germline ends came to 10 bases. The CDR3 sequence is CASRLRDSTDTQYF. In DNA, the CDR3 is TGTGCCAGCAGACTCCGAGACAGCACAGATACGCAGTATTTT.

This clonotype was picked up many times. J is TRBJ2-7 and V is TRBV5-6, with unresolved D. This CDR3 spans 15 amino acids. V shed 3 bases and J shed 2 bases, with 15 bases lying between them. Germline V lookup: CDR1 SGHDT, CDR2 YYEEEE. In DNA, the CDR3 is TGTGCCAGCAGCTCTTTTACCGGGCTCCCCTACGAGCAGTACTTC. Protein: CASSSFTGLPYEQYF.

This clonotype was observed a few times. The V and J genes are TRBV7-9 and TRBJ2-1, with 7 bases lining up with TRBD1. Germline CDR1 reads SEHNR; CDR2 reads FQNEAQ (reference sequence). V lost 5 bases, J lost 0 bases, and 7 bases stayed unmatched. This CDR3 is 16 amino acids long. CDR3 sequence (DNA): TGTGCCAGCAGCCAAACAACAGGGGCCTCCTACAATGAGCAGTTCTTC. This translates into CASSQTTGASYNEQFF.

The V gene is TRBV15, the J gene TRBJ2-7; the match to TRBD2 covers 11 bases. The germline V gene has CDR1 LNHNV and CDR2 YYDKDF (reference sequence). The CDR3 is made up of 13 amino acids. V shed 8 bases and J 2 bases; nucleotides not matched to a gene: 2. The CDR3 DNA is TGTGCCACCCGACTAGCGGGGACCTACGAGCAGTACTTC. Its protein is CATRLAGTYEQYF.

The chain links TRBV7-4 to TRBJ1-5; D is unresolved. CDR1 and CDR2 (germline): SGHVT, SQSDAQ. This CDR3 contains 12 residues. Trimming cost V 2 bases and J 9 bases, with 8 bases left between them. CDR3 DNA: TGTGCCAGCAGCTTATCGGGCCTGCCCCAGCATTTT. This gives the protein CASSLSGLPQHF. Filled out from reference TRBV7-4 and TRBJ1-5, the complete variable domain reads GAGVSQSPRYKVAKRGRDVALRCDSISGHVTLYWYRQTLGQGSEVLTYSQSDAQRDKSGRPSGRFSAERPERSVSTLKIQRTEQGDSAVYLCASSLSGLPQHFGDGTRLSIL.

CDR3 in DNA: TGCAGTGCTGGACAGAATTACAATGAGCAGTTCTTC. This sequence encodes CSAGQNYNEQFF. The chain combines TRBV20-1 with TRBJ2-1; possibly TRBD1 for D (6 bases). V lost 5 bases to trimming and J lost 4 bases, with 9 bases between them. Germline lookup yields CDR1 DFQATT and CDR2 SNEGSKA (reference sequence). The length of the CDR3 is 12 residues.

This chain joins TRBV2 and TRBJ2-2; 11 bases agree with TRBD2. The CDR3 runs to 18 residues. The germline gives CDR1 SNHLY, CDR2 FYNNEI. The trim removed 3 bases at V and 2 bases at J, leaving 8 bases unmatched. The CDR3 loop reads CASSDPASGGINTGELFF. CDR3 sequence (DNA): TGTGCCAGCAGTGACCCCGCTAGCGGGGGGATAAACACCGGGGAGCTGTTTTTT. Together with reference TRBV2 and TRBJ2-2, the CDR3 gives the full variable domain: EPEVTQTPSHQVTQMGQEVILRCVPISNHLYFYWYRQILGQKVEFLVSFYNNEISEKSEIFDDQFSVERPDGSNFTLKIRSTKLEDSAMYFCASSDPASGGINTGELFFGEGSRLTVL.

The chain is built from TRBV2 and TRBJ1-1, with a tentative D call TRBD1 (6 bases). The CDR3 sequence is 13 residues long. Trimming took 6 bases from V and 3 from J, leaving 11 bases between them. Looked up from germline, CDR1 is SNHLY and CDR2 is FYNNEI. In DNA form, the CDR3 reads TGTGCCAGCAGGGAGAGGACAGACACTGAAGCTTTCTTT. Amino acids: CASRERTDTEAFF.

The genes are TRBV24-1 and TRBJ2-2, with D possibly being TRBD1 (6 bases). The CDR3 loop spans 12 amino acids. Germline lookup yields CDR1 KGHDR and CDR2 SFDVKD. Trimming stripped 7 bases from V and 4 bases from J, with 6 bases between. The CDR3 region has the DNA TGTGCCACCAGGGGGGCCACCGGGGAGCTGTTTTTT. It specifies CATRGATGELFF.